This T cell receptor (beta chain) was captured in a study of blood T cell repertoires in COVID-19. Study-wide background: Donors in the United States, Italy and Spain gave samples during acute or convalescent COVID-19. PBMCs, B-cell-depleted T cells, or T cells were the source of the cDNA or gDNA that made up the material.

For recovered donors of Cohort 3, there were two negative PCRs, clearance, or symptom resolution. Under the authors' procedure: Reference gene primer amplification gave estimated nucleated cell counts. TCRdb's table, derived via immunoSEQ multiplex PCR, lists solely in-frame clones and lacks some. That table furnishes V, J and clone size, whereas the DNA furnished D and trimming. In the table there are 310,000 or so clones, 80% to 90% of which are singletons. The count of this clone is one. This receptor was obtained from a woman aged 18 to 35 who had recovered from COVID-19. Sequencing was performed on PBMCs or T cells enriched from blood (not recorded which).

The chain's CDR3 is CASSLLSGTHTGELFF. CDR3 DNA: TGCGCCAGCAGCCTCCTTAGCGGGACCCACACCGGGGAGCTGTTTTTT. The J gene is TRBJ2-2, the V gene TRBV4-3, with 8 bases aligning to TRBD2. Unmatched junction bases numbered 7, after V lost 4 bases and J lost 3 bases. CDR3 length: 16 residues. Germline CDR1 LGHNA, CDR2 YSLEER.